Sequencing of this T cell receptor beta chain was carried out in a study of T-cell reconstitution after alpha-beta-depleted transplantation in children. Unique molecular identifiers tagged the TCRbeta library. MiXCR, applied by TCRdb to the PCR reads, yields one record per CDR3 protein. The data contain over 100,000 distinct CDR3 sequences, around 7.8% of them singletons. The CDR3 length is 14 residues. Germline V gene lookup returns CDR1 DFQATT and CDR2 SNEGSKA (reference sequence). Concerning this clonotype: The junction departs from germline at one end; a sequencing error may be responsible.

The sample was PBMCs, taken before TCRalphabeta/CD19-depleted stem cell transplant. The clonotype comes from a boy aged 2 to 10 with acute lymphoblastic leukemia, due to receive a stem cell transplant. The chain joins TRBV20-1 to TRBJ1-5; 10 positions agree with TRBD1. The CDR3 sequence is CSARGTGESKPQHF. Here the CDR3 DNA reads TGCAGTGCAAGAGGGACAGGGGAGTCAAAGCCCCAGCATTTT.